What follows is one TCR beta chain and its context. Per-base quality was not reported, and no clone a single base away is much larger than it. Receptors were amplified or captured by the immunoSEQ multiplex PCR assay. For most patients, genomic DNA was isolated using the Qiagen DNeasy Blood and Tissue Kit and was shipped frozen to Adaptive Biotechnologies for TCR sequencing. Adaptive Biotechnologies carried out high-throughput TCR-beta CDR3 sequencing of genomic DNA for most patients. The study's own analysis went as follows. Adaptive's ImmunoSEQ software supplied the TCR sequencing data for about 18 patients, while MiXCR and VDJtools were used to process a few other patients. CD4 versus CD8 sorting errors were corrected by removing sequences found in both subsets at a frequency ratio below 5:1. CDR3 nucleotide sequences shared between donor and recipient were removed because their origin could not be assigned. To count as alloreactive, a clone needed at least 2-fold expansion over unstimulated cells and a minimum CFSE-low frequency of 0.002% (template counts) or 0.001% (read counts). Clones were considered mappable if detected in sequenced pre-transplant spleen, lymph node, or MLR CFSE-low populations of the donor or recipient. Cumulative frequency of alloreactive clones was calculated as a percentage of all sequences weighted by copy number. TCRdb mirrors the immuneACCESS table, restricted to in-frame sequences. Some clones are absent from its copies; in checked studies, under half trace to an unresolved V gene, and the reason for the others is unknown. D and trimming were read from the DNA, whereas the V and J calls and clone size are those reported in that table. For this sample the table gives some 10,000 clones, of which 36% were detected only once. The ten most abundant clones make up 13% of the sample.

The time point label for this specimen denotes: cells obtained before transplantation from donor or recipient. In the mixed lymphocyte reactions, roughly 200,000 CFSE-labeled pre-transplant responders were plated with roughly 200,000 irradiated violet-dye-labeled stimulators and cultured for approximately 6 days. Proliferating CD3+CD4+CFSE-low and CD3+CD8+CFSE-low responder cells were FACS-sorted on a BD Influx sorter after the mixed lymphocyte reaction. This specimen belongs to a study of graft-versus-host responses after intestinal transplantation (dated by TCRdb to about 2021). For context, the study as a whole: Recipients received multivisceral, liver-intestinal, or isolated intestinal transplants. The cohort enrolled some 23 intestinal transplant recipients including one retransplant, and a few patients lacking pretransplant specimens were excluded. A peak of at least 4% donor T cells among recipient peripheral blood mononuclear cells was the definition used for donor T cell macrochimerism. Instead of going to the commercial service, samples from a few later patients were sequenced in-house on an Illumina MiSeq and processed with MiXCR. All recipients received anti-thymocyte globulin induction followed by maintenance tacrolimus and steroids for around 3 years. To identify alloreactive clones, pre-transplant mixed lymphocyte reaction products were sequenced and then compared with unstimulated pre-transplant donor and recipient T cells. After intestinal transplantation, graft-versus-host and host-versus-graft alloreactive T cell clones were followed in the graft, circulation and bone marrow using bulk TCR-beta CDR3 sequencing. The investigation overall reported the following: GvH clones were detected in recipient bone marrow, and some appeared earlier in ileal mucosa or blood, consistent with an intestinal mucosal origin. Early after transplant, declines in HvG clones were associated with peak levels of circulating GvH clones. Conclusions were limited by the relatively low number and heterogeneity of intestinal transplant patients. In the allografts of patients with donor T cell macrochimerism, GvH to HvG T cell clonal ratios were high.

Including the terminal cysteine and phenylalanine, the CDR3 comprises 16 residues. Just the 48-base CDR3 DNA is kept, in frame starting at base 1. Looking up the germline V gene yields CDR1 MGHRA and CDR2 YSYEKL. A distance of 20 bases separates the germline ends of V and J, which lose 1 base and 8 bases respectively. This TCR came from a human patient who received an intestinal transplant. Rearrangement joined TRBV4-1 to TRBJ1-2; the D gene lacks a confident call. The specimen comprised alloreactive CD8+ T cells from a mixed lymphocyte reaction culture, sampled before intestinal transplant. Reading the label with the study, this specimen's cell subset or site is: CFSE-low proliferating T cells sorted from approximately 6-day pre-transplant mixed lymphocyte reaction (GvH or HvG direction). Here is the DNA: TGCGCCAGCAGCCAAGTGTGGAGGGAGGCTCTTTGGGGCTACACCTTC. It translates to CASSQVWREALWGYTF.